This is a list of T cell receptor beta chains from one sample in a study of cytomegalovirus exposure and HLA in healthy donors. Sequenced by immunoSEQ multiplex PCR; TCRdb stores in-frame clones only, minus some. The repertoire holds tens of thousands of clones, with approximately 93% as singletons. The sample consisted of PBMCs. Receptors were obtained from a man between 18 and 35 years old in good health and CMV-seropositive. The CDR3 runs from the conserved cysteine through the conserved F or W. The order of the fields is V gene, clone size, D gene, J gene, CDR3 DNA, CDR3 protein. D genes are given only for firm matches. Clone size, where shown, is once, few, many, or a class for clones that have expanded.

>TRBV5-1|.|TRBD2|TRBJ2-3
TGCGCCAGCAGCTTCGGACTAGAAACGACAGATACGCAGTATTTT
CASSFGLETTDTQYF
>TRBV2|.|.|TRBJ2-2
TGTGCCAGCAGGGATATTGACTCTACCCAGAACACCGGGGAGCTGTTTTTT
CASRDIDSTQNTGELFF
>TRBV6-1|.|.|TRBJ1-2
TGTGCCAGCAGTGATTTCCAGGGTCACTATGGCTACACCTTC
CASSDFQGHYGYTF
>TRBV18|.|.|TRBJ2-5
TGTGCCAGCTCACCACCCGAGGGATCGGCGGGGACCCAGTACTTC
CASSPPEGSAGTQYF
>TRBV2|.|.|TRBJ1-5
TGTGCCAGCAGTGAAGGAGGAGGGAACCAGCCCCAGCATTTT
CASSEGGGNQPQHF
>TRBV9|few|.|TRBJ2-1
TGTGCCAGCAGCTCCCCTTCGGCGGGCTACAATGAGCAGTTCTTC
CASSSPSAGYNEQFF
>TRBV5-1|.|.|TRBJ2-1
TGCGCCAGCAGCTTGTTATTCAGGGAAAATGAGCAGTTCTTC
CASSLLFRENEQFF
>TRBV28|.|.|TRBJ2-1
TGTGCCAGCAGTCCAGGGGGGAAGGTAGTCTTC
CASSPGGKVVF
>TRBV6-5|.|TRBD1|TRBJ2-5
TGTGCCAGCAGCCGGACAGGGGGAGAGACCCAGTACTTC
CASSRTGGETQYF
>TRBV28|.|.|TRBJ1-5
TGTGCCAGCAGTGACAGGAATAGCAATCAGCCCCAGCATTTT
CASSDRNSNQPQHF
>TRBV11-3|.|TRBD1|TRBJ1-1
TGTGCCAGCAGCTCGAGGACAGGGACGAACACTGAAGCTTTCTTT
CASSSRTGTNTEAFF
>TRBV19|.|TRBD2|TRBJ2-1
TGTGCCAGTAGAACTAGCGGGAGCCTCAATGAGCAGTTCTTC
CASRTSGSLNEQFF
>TRBV28|once|.|TRBJ1-5
TGTGCCAGCAGTTTTCCCTCCGACTATAGCAATCAGCCCCAGCATTTT
CASSFPSDYSNQPQHF
>TRBV15|.|.|TRBJ1-5
TGTGCCACCAGCAGAGATGGGGAGGGCAATCAGCCCCAGCATTTT
CATSRDGEGNQPQHF
>TRBV13|.|TRBD2|TRBJ2-7
TGTGCCAGCAGCCCAAGTTCTAGCGGGAGTATCTACGAGCAGTACTTC
CASSPSSSGSIYEQYF
>TRBV13|.|.|TRBJ1-1
TGTGCCAGCAGCTTAGGGACGGGAGGGATAACTTTCTTT
CASSLGTGGITFF
>TRBV9|.|TRBD2|TRBJ2-7
TGTGCCAGCAGCCCCCCCGGGAGGGAGCAGTACTTC
CASSPPGREQYF
>TRBV29-1|once|TRBD1|TRBJ1-2
TGCAGCGTCCCGTCGGGACAGGCCTATGGCTACACCTTC
CSVPSGQAYGYTF
>TRBV25-1|.|.|TRBJ2-7
TGTGCCAGCAGTGAACTTCTTAAGCGCCTTCCCTACGAGCAGTACTTC
CASSELLKRLPYEQYF
>TRBV2|few|.|TRBJ1-3
TGTGCCAGCAGTGAATTCAGGGTGAGCTCTGGAAACACCATATATTTT
CASSEFRVSSGNTIYF
>TRBV19|.|TRBD2|TRBJ2-3
TGTGCCAGTGAGTCGGTTAGCGGGACCGGAGATACGCAGTATTTT
CASESVSGTGDTQYF
>TRBV10-3|.|.|TRBJ1-5
TGTGCCATCAGTGAGTCGCTGCCTCTATATAGCAATCAGCCCCAGCATTTT
CAISESLPLYSNQPQHF
>TRBV5-6|.|.|TRBJ1-2
TGTGCCAGCACCCGTGAGTCCCCGGAGGGCTACACCTTC
CASTRESPEGYTF
>TRBV5-1|.|.|TRBJ2-2
TGCGCCAGCAGCTTCGAGGGCACCACCGGGGAGCTGTTTTTT
CASSFEGTTGELFF
>TRBV6-6|.|TRBD1|TRBJ1-5
TGTGCCAGCAATGCGGCTGACAGGGGTCGCAATCAGCCCCAGCATTTT
CASNAADRGRNQPQHF
>TRBV27|.|TRBD2|TRBJ2-4
TGTGCCAGCAGCCTGGGACTAGCGGGAGAGGGGGTAGCCAAAAACATTCAGTACTTC
CASSLGLAGEGVAKNIQYF
>TRBV9|.|TRBD2|TRBJ2-1
TGTGCCAGCAGCGTCGGGGGGAGTAGGTGGGATGAGCAGTTCTTC
CASSVGGSRWDEQFF
>TRBV4-2|.|.|TRBJ2-3
TGTGCCAGCAGCCAAGATCCTATAAGCACAGATACGCAGTATTTT
CASSQDPISTDTQYF
>TRBV2|once|.|TRBJ2-1
TGTGCCAGCTCAGACCCGGGCCACAGGGAGCAGTTCTTC
CASSDPGHREQFF
>TRBV10-3|.|TRBD1|TRBJ2-2
TGTGCCACCTTGGGACAGGGGTTAGCCGGGGAGCTGTTTTTT
CATLGQGLAGELFF
>TRBV7-9|.|.|TRBJ2-5
TGTGCCAGCAGCTCTAGAGGACGGAGGCGAGAGACCCAGTACTTC
CASSSRGRRRETQYF
>TRBV19|.|.|TRBJ2-6
TGTGCCAGTAGTACTAGCTCTGGGGCCAACGTCCTGACTTTC
CASSTSSGANVLTF
>TRBV19|.|TRBD1|TRBJ2-7
TGTGCCTCCTCCGAATGGGACAGCTCGAGCTACGAGCAGTACTTC
CASSEWDSSSYEQYF
>TRBV5-1|.|TRBD1|TRBJ2-7
TGCGCCAGCAGCAAACAGGGGGCCTACGAGCAGTACTTC
CASSKQGAYEQYF
>TRBV5-1|.|TRBD2|TRBJ2-1
TGCGCCAGCAGCTCGCAGAATGAGCGGGAGAGTAGGTTCTTC
CASSSQNERESRFF
>TRBV30|.|TRBD2|TRBJ2-1
TGTGCCTGGAGGGCCGGGACTAGCGTTTACAATGAGCAGTTCTTC
CAWRAGTSVYNEQFF
>TRBV6-6|.|TRBD1|TRBJ1-5
TGTGCCAGCATCACAGGGGGAGGTCAGCCCCAGCATTTT
CASITGGGQPQHF
>TRBV6-4|.|TRBD1|TRBJ2-2
TGTGCCAGCAGTGATGGACAGGGCGCCGGGGAGCTGTTTTTT
CASSDGQGAGELFF
>TRBV13|.|TRBD2|TRBJ2-7
TGTGCCAGCAGCTCCCGCCCCCGACTAGCGCACTACGAGCAGTACTTC
CASSSRPRLAHYEQYF
>TRBV19|.|.|TRBJ2-7
TGTGCCAGTAGTCTCGGCGGCGAGCAGTACTTC
CASSLGGEQYF
>TRBV7-6|.|TRBD2|TRBJ2-1
TGTGCCAGCAGCCCCTCGGGACTAGCGCACTACAATGAGCAGTTCTTC
CASSPSGLAHYNEQFF
>TRBV28|.|.|TRBJ1-5
TGTGCCAGCAGGGAGGGGACCCATCAGCCCCAGCATTTT
CASREGTHQPQHF
>TRBV5-1|.|.|TRBJ2-5
TGCGCCAGCAGCTTGGTCCCAGGGCGGGAGACCCAGTACTTC
CASSLVPGRETQYF
>TRBV10-3|.|.|TRBJ2-1
TGTGCCATCAGTGAGTCTGGGGACTCGAGTGAGGGCCGATACGTCGATGAGCAGTTCTTC
CAISESGDSSEGRYVDEQFF
>TRBV6-6|.|TRBD1|TRBJ1-2
TGTGCCAGCAGTATGGACAGGAGAGGGCGCAGCTATGGCTACACCTTC
CASSMDRRGRSYGYTF
>TRBV19|.|.|TRBJ2-7
TGTGCCAGTAGTGCCGGTGGAGGCACAACTTATACCTTCTACGAGCAGTACTTC
CASSAGGGTTYTFYEQYF
>TRBV12-5|.|.|TRBJ2-2
TGTGCTAGTGGTTTGCCGGGGGGCGTCGACACCGGGGAGCTGTTTTTT
CASGLPGGVDTGELFF
>TRBV9|.|TRBD2|TRBJ2-1
TGTGCCAGCAGCGAGGCGGGAGGGGATAATGAGCAGTTCTTC
CASSEAGGDNEQFF
>TRBV12-2|few|.|TRBJ2-3
TGTGCAAGTCGCTTAGCCCCGATGGGGGGGACTAGCGGGAGGAAGGTCGGCATCACAGATACGCAGTATTTT
CASRLAPMGGTSGRKVGITDTQYF
>TRBV6-5|.|TRBD1|TRBJ2-7
TGTGCCAGCAGTGAAGGGTACAGGGGCTACGAGCAGTACTTC
CASSEGYRGYEQYF
>TRBV28|few|TRBD2|TRBJ2-7
TGTGCCAGCAGCCGGACTAGGAAGCACGAGCAGTACTTC
CASSRTRKHEQYF